The entry below describes one T cell receptor (beta chain). Preparation of TCR beta libraries was done by quantitative 5'-RACE with molecular barcodes. TCRdb redid the calling of the 5' RACE reads with MiXCR, one entry per CDR3 protein. Among 250,000 to 350,000 distinct CDR3 sequences listed, about 19% were seen once. CDR1 DFQATT and CDR2 SNEGSKA come from the germline V gene (reference sequence). V was clipped by 4 bases and J by 4 bases; unmatched bases: 9. This CDR3 spans 15 amino acids. This sample stems from a study of CD8 T cells in ankylosing spondylitis. The chain links TRBV20-1 to TRBJ1-5, with 8 bases that match TRBD1. The specimen was blood, either unsorted or a sorted T cell fraction (not recorded which). This clonotype was obtained from a male donor with ankylosing spondylitis or in good health (not recorded which). CDR3 loop: CSATNRDRRNQPQHF. The CDR3 nucleotides are TGCAGTGCTACTAACCGGGACAGGCGAAATCAGCCCCAGCATTTT.